Listed below are T cell receptor beta chains from one sample, sequenced in a study of vaccination effects on CD4 cells after COVID-19. Profiling relied on immunoSEQ multiplex PCR, and the TCRdb table lists in-frame clones only, not all of them. The sample includes about 45,000 clones, around 70% of them seen just once. These receptors' targets are unknown. The sequenced sample was CD4+ T cells from PBMCs cultured without peptide, obtained after COVID-19 vaccination. These receptors were taken from a human donor who received a COVID-19 vaccine. Each CDR3 is given with its conserved first and last residue. A D gene is named only where the DNA matches it firmly. The size entry is marked missing in some rows and otherwise reads once, few, many or a size class.

j_call d_call v_call clone_size cdr3_nt cdr3_aa
TRBJ1-1 TRBD1 TRBV9 few TGTGCCAGCAGCGTAGATCAGGGGGTCCGTTTCACTGAAGCTTTCTTT CASSVDQGVRFTEAFF
TRBJ1-3 . TRBV19 . TGTGCCACTAGCCCGGGACTGAACTCTGGAAACACCATATATTTT CATSPGLNSGNTIYF
TRBJ2-7 . TRBV7-9 . TGTGCCAGCAGCTTAGAACTAAACGAGCAGTACTTC CASSLELNEQYF
TRBJ2-5 TRBD2 TRBV5-1 . TGCGCCAGCAAGGCTAGCGGGGGAGAAGAGACCCAGTACTTC CASKASGGEETQYF
TRBJ1-5 . TRBV19 few TGTGCCAGTAGTATAGGTTCAGGAAGGCTGCTACATAGCAATCAGCCCCAGCATTTT CASSIGSGRLLHSNQPQHF
TRBJ1-5 TRBD1 TRBV9 . TGTGCCAGCAGCGCCGGGACAGTCAATCAGCCCCAGCATTTT CASSAGTVNQPQHF
TRBJ1-6 . TRBV27 . TGTGCCAGCAGTTTGGGATATAATTCACCCCTCCACTTT CASSLGYNSPLHF
TRBJ1-5 . TRBV15 . TGTGCCACCCTCGGGGAAGTCGGCAATCAGCCCCAGCATTTT CATLGEVGNQPQHF
TRBJ2-3 . TRBV6-1 . TGTGCCAGCAGTGAGCCCGGCCGTAGCACAGATACGCAGTATTTT CASSEPGRSTDTQYF
TRBJ2-1 . TRBV9 once TGTGCCAGCAACCGGAGGTACAATGAGCAGTTCTTC CASNRRYNEQFF
TRBJ2-1 . TRBV10-1 few TGCGCCAGCAGTAGAGGCGGGACGTCCTACAATGAGCAGTTCTTC CASSRGGTSYNEQFF
TRBJ1-4 . TRBV3-1/TRBV3-2 few TGTGCCAGCAGCCAAGATCTGGGTACGGCTAATGAAAAACTGTTTTTT CASSQDLGTANEKLFF
TRBJ2-7 TRBD2 TRBV27 . TGTGCCAGCAGTCGACCGGGACTAGCAGTGAACGAGCAGTACTTC CASSRPGLAVNEQYF
TRBJ1-2 . TRBV5-4 . TGTGCCAGCAGGACGACAGCAGAGTATGGCTACACCTTC CASRTTAEYGYTF
TRBJ2-7 TRBD1 TRBV18 . TGTGCCAGCTCACCACCGGGAGGGACAGGGAGCTACGAGCAGTACTTC CASSPPGGTGSYEQYF
TRBJ1-6 . TRBV2 few TGTGCCAGCATGGGGACCTATAATTCACCCCTCCACTTT CASMGTYNSPLHF
TRBJ2-4 . TRBV2 . TGTGCCAGCAGTGAATTCCAGCTGAGGAACATTCAGTACTTC CASSEFQLRNIQYF
TRBJ1-1 TRBD1 TRBV14 . TGTGCCAGCAGCCACGCGGGACAGGGGAAAACTGAAGCTTTCTTT CASSHAGQGKTEAFF
TRBJ2-3 TRBD2 TRBV18 . TGTGCCAGCTCACTGGGTGAACCGGGACTAGGCACAGATACGCAGTATTTT CASSLGEPGLGTDTQYF
TRBJ2-7 . TRBV30 . TGTGCCTGGAGTCGGTCCCACGAGCAGTACTTC CAWSRSHEQYF